This TCR beta chain derives from a study of blood T cell repertoires in COVID-19 (dated by TCRdb to the early 2020s). Some background on the complete study: Samples from collaborators originated in the United States, Italy and Spain and spanned both the acute and convalescent phases of COVID-19. The material from the prospective study consisted of cDNA or gDNA derived from T cells, B-cell-depleted T cells, or PBMCs. The dataset comprised deeply sampled blood TCRbeta repertoires from subjects exposed to, actively infected with, or recovered from COVID-19. The repertoires were released in a freely available public database meant as a resource for research on the immune response to SARS-CoV-2. The samples were drawn from two sources: the first 160 participants of the ongoing ImmuneRACE study, and fewer than 1,500 subjects contributed by 6 global collaborators. Sample metadata almost always included a de-identified subject ID, COVID-19 status, age in years and sex. Where available, HLA class I and class II types were obtained from metadata supplied by the sample provider rather than from assay-based typing.

TCRbeta CDR3 regions were amplified from genomic DNA by means of the immunoSEQ Assay, a bias-controlled multiplex PCR. The paper's processing steps were these. Within the assay, amplification of reference gene primers was used to estimate how many nucleated cells each sample contained. Sequence reads were collapsed and filtered to measure the absolute abundance of every unique TCRbeta CDR3 rearrangement. For each sample, productive Simpson clonality was calculated as the square root of Simpson's diversity index across productive rearrangements. TCRdb holds this immuneACCESS table with in-frame rearrangements only. Some clones are missing; in checked studies, unresolved V genes explain under half, and the rest has no known cause. Clonal size and the V and J genes are those of that table, whereas D and trimming came from the DNA. The sample table shows tens of thousands of clones, and approximately 90% are seen once. Together, the top ten hold 2% to 2.5% of the sample.

The CDR3 starts with the cysteine, ends with the phenylalanine, and has 15 residues. The CDR3 DNA has 45 bases and is translated from base 1. The germline V gene provides CDR1 MDHEN and CDR2 SYDVKM. V is pared back by 3 bases and J by 4 bases, with 15 bases lying between the germline termini. As for this clone: Its antigen is still unknown. No clone much larger than this one lies a single base away; base qualities are absent.

Each collaborating institution followed its own protocols to collect whole blood in K2EDTA tubes. For TCRbeta analysis, collaborators shipped samples as frozen whole blood, isolated PBMCs, or DNA extracted from either of those sample types. Study-wide conclusions, independent of this receptor: Clinical and demographic metadata were provided uncurated, with the amount varying by source and participant.

Sequencing used peripheral blood. The chain uses TRBV28 and TRBJ1-2; the D segment could be TRBD1, given 6 matching bases. The clonotype originates from a human donor with active COVID-19. The donor label of this sample is uncertain. The nucleotide sequence is given as TGTGCCAGCAGTTTTGGGTCAGGGGAGTCCTATGGCTACACCTTC. Its protein is CASSFGSGESYGYTF.